A selection of T cell receptor beta chains follows, all from one sample in a study of cytomegalovirus exposure and HLA in healthy donors. The repertoire was sequenced with immunoSEQ multiplex PCR; TCRdb's copy has only in-frame clones and lacks some. The sample yields around 49,000 clones, 90% to 95% seen once. Sequenced input: PBMCs. These receptors all stem from a young woman in good health and CMV-seropositive. CDR3s include the opening cysteine and the closing phenylalanine or tryptophan. Each record gives: D gene, CDR3 length, J gene, V gene, clone size, CDR3 DNA, CDR3 protein. A D gene is named only where the DNA matches it firmly. The size of a clone is reported for some rows only, either as once, few or many, or as a class for expanded clones.

D: NA; length: 14; J: TRBJ2-7; V: TRBV10-3; size: once; DNA: TGTACCATCATGCGCTCAGTTGGGGCCCACGAGCAGTACTTC; CDR3: CTIMRSVGAHEQYF
D: NA; length: 15; J: TRBJ1-4; V: TRBV6-5; size: NA; DNA: TGTGCCAGCAGCCCCGGGATGGCCGGGGGTGAAAAACTGTTTTTT; CDR3: CASSPGMAGGEKLFF
D: TRBD2; length: 16; J: TRBJ2-1; V: TRBV5-5; size: NA; DNA: TGTGCCAGCAGCGCACCCGGGACTAGCGGGAGGGAAGAGCAGTTCTTC; CDR3: CASSAPGTSGREEQFF
D: NA; length: 11; J: TRBJ1-5; V: TRBV6-1; size: NA; DNA: TGTGCCAGCAGACTTAATCAGCCCCAGCATTTT; CDR3: CASRLNQPQHF
D: NA; length: 14; J: TRBJ1-1; V: TRBV15; size: NA; DNA: TGTGCCACCGTATTTTACCCGGGGAACACTGAAGCTTTCTTT; CDR3: CATVFYPGNTEAFF
D: TRBD1; length: 18; J: TRBJ2-6; V: TRBV7-3; size: NA; DNA: TGTGCCAGCAGCGCCCGGGACAGGGCATTCTCTGGGGCCAACGTCCTGACTTTC; CDR3: CASSARDRAFSGANVLTF
D: TRBD1; length: 17; J: TRBJ1-1; V: TRBV5-6; size: once; DNA: TGTGCCAGCAGCTTGGCACGGACAGGGACCAAGAACACTGAAGCTTTCTTT; CDR3: CASSLARTGTKNTEAFF
D: NA; length: 18; J: TRBJ1-2; V: TRBV30; size: NA; DNA: TGTGCCTGGAGTGTAATCAGGGTTGCAGAGAAACAAATATATGGCTACACCTTC; CDR3: CAWSVIRVAEKQIYGYTF
D: TRBD2; length: 14; J: TRBJ2-5; V: TRBV7-9; size: NA; DNA: TGTGCCAGCAGCTTCCGGACTAGCCAAGAGACCCAGTACTTC; CDR3: CASSFRTSQETQYF
D: NA; length: 17; J: TRBJ1-1; V: TRBV11-2; size: NA; DNA: TGTGCCAGCAGCCGCACCACAGGGTCGGTTGTGAACACTGAAGCTTTCTTT; CDR3: CASSRTTGSVVNTEAFF
D: NA; length: 15; J: TRBJ2-3; V: TRBV6-5; size: NA; DNA: TGTGCCAGCAGATTCGAGGGGGTGCGAGGGGATACGCAGTATTTT; CDR3: CASRFEGVRGDTQYF
D: NA; length: 13; J: TRBJ1-1; V: TRBV19; size: NA; DNA: TGTGCCTCCTCCTCCCGGGGGTACACTGAAGCTTTCTTT; CDR3: CASSSRGYTEAFF
D: TRBD2; length: 17; J: TRBJ2-1; V: TRBV28; size: NA; DNA: TGTGCCAGCAGAGTTTACCGTCTAGCGGGAGTCTACAATGAGCAGTTCTTC; CDR3: CASRVYRLAGVYNEQFF
D: TRBD2; length: 17; J: TRBJ2-1; V: TRBV6-1; size: NA; DNA: TGTGCCAGCAGTGACCCGGCCGGGGCGGGAGGTAAGGATGAGCAGTTCTTC; CDR3: CASSDPAGAGGKDEQFF
D: TRBD1; length: 18; J: TRBJ1-1; V: TRBV30; size: NA; DNA: TGTGCCTGCCGAGAACTAAGACAGGGGGTCGTATCGGGCACTGAAGCTTTCTTT; CDR3: CACRELRQGVVSGTEAFF
D: TRBD2; length: 16; J: TRBJ2-1; V: TRBV19; size: NA; DNA: TGTGCCAGTAGTGCGTTAGCGGGAAGCAACTACAATGAGCAGTTCTTC; CDR3: CASSALAGSNYNEQFF
D: TRBD1; length: 15; J: TRBJ2-7; V: TRBV30; size: NA; DNA: TGTGCCTGGAGTATACTACGGACAGGCCCGAACGAGCAGTACTTC; CDR3: CAWSILRTGPNEQYF
D: NA; length: 13; J: TRBJ2-1; V: TRBV27; size: NA; DNA: TGTGCCAGCAGTTTAAGCTCCCACAATGAGCAGTTCTTC; CDR3: CASSLSSHNEQFF
D: TRBD2; length: 15; J: TRBJ2-1; V: TRBV28; size: NA; DNA: TGTGCCAGCATGCCGACTAGCGGGAGGCTCAATGAGCAGTTCTTC; CDR3: CASMPTSGRLNEQFF
D: NA; length: 15; J: TRBJ2-3; V: TRBV19; size: NA; DNA: TGTGCCAGTAGTATCGGGGTTGGAGGGACAGATACGCAGTATTTT; CDR3: CASSIGVGGTDTQYF
D: NA; length: 14; J: TRBJ1-5; V: TRBV7-2; size: NA; DNA: TGTGCCAGCAGCTTAGAACTCACCAATCAGCCCCAGCATTTT; CDR3: CASSLELTNQPQHF
D: TRBD2; length: 17; J: TRBJ2-1; V: TRBV29-1; size: NA; DNA: TGCAGCGTTGAAGCCCCTAGCGGGAGTGGCTCCTACAATGAGCAGTTCTTC; CDR3: CSVEAPSGSGSYNEQFF
D: TRBD1; length: 15; J: TRBJ1-4; V: TRBV7-7; size: NA; DNA: TGTGCTAGCAGCGCACGCAGGGGGCAGGCTGAAAAACTGTTTTTT; CDR3: CASSARRGQAEKLFF
D: TRBD2; length: 19; J: TRBJ2-1; V: TRBV9; size: NA; DNA: TGTGCCAGCAGCGTAAACCCTCCCACCCTAGCGGGAGGGTTTAATGAGCAGTTCTTC; CDR3: CASSVNPPTLAGGFNEQFF
D: NA; length: 15; J: TRBJ2-1; V: TRBV4-3; size: NA; DNA: TGCGCCAGCAGCCAAGAACAACATTCCTACAATGAGCAGTTCTTC; CDR3: CASSQEQHSYNEQFF
D: NA; length: 15; J: TRBJ2-2; V: TRBV11-2; size: NA; DNA: TGTGCCAGCAGCCCCGGGGGACGGTTCACCGGGGAGCTGTTTTTT; CDR3: CASSPGGRFTGELFF
D: NA; length: 11; J: TRBJ2-2; V: TRBV10-3; size: NA; DNA: TGTGCCATCAGCACAGGGCGGGAGCTGTTTTTT; CDR3: CAISTGRELFF
D: NA; length: 14; J: TRBJ1-3; V: TRBV28; size: NA; DNA: TGTGCCAGCAGCCCCGGGGGGACTGGAAACACCATATATTTT; CDR3: CASSPGGTGNTIYF
D: TRBD2; length: 14; J: TRBJ2-1; V: TRBV11-3; size: NA; DNA: TGTGCCAGCAGCACTAGCGGGGAATACAATGAGCAGTTCTTC; CDR3: CASSTSGEYNEQFF
D: TRBD1; length: 15; J: TRBJ2-1; V: TRBV5-6; size: NA; DNA: TGTGCCAGCAGTCAGGCGCCGGGACAGGGAAATGAGCAGTTCTTC; CDR3: CASSQAPGQGNEQFF
D: NA; length: 16; J: TRBJ2-1; V: TRBV6-5; size: NA; DNA: TGTGCCAGCAGTTACTCGAGCGGAGAGCCCTACAATGAGCAGTTCTTC; CDR3: CASSYSSGEPYNEQFF
D: TRBD2; length: 17; J: TRBJ2-1; V: TRBV27; size: NA; DNA: TGTGCCAGCAGTATATGGACTAGCGGGGTCTCCTACAATGAGCAGTTCTTC; CDR3: CASSIWTSGVSYNEQFF
D: NA; length: 13; J: TRBJ1-1; V: TRBV19; size: once; DNA: TGTGCCAGTAGAATACAGGGGAACACTGAAGCTTTCTTT; CDR3: CASRIQGNTEAFF
D: TRBD1; length: 14; J: TRBJ2-1; V: TRBV6-4; size: few; DNA: TGTGCCAGCAGTGACGGGACAGGGGGCAATGAGCAGTTCTTC; CDR3: CASSDGTGGNEQFF
D: TRBD1; length: 15; J: TRBJ2-7; V: TRBV30; size: NA; DNA: TGTGCCTGGAGCCTCTCCCTGGGACAGGGAAGGTGGGTTAACTTC; CDR3: CAWSLSLGQGRWVNF
D: TRBD2; length: 19; J: TRBJ2-1; V: TRBV27; size: NA; DNA: TGTGCCAGCAGCTCCCGTAGGGTTGGTAGCGGGTACTCCTACAATGAGCAGTTCTTC; CDR3: CASSSRRVGSGYSYNEQFF
D: TRBD1; length: 15; J: TRBJ1-6; V: TRBV6-1; size: NA; DNA: TGTGCCAGCAGTGAAACGACAGGGGGAAATTCACCCCTCCACTTT; CDR3: CASSETTGGNSPLHF